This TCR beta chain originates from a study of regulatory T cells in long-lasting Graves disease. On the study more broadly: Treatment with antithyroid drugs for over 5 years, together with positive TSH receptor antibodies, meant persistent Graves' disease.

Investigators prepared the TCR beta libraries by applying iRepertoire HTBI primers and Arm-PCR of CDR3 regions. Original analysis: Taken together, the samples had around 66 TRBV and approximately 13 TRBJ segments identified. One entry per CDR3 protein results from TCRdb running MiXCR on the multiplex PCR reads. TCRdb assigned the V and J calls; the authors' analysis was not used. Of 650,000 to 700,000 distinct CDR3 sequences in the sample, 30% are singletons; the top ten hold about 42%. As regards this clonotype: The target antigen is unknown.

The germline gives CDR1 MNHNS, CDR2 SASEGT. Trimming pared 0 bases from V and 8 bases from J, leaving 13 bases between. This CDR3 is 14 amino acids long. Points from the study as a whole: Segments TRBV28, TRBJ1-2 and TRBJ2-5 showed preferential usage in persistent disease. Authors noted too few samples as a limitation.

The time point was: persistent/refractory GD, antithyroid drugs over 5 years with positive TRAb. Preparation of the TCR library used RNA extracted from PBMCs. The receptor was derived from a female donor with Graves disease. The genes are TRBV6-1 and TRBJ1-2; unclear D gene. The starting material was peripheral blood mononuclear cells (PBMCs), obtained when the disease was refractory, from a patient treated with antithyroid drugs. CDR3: CASSEASQAGGYTF. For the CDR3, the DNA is TGTGCCAGCAGTGAAGCGAGCCAGGCTGGGGGCTACACCTTC.